Here is one TCR beta chain with its context. The data stem from a study of PD-L1 blockade in urothelial cancer. On the study more broadly: Prior exposure to chemotherapy in patients amounted to 0 to 3 regimens received.

Some clones are missing from TCRdb's copy, which holds only in-frame ones; the method was immunoSEQ multiplex PCR. The table has 45,000 or so clones, about four fifths seen once. Pretreatment and on-treatment samples were taken, numbering 1 to 8 per patient. CDR1 is KGHSY, CDR2 FQNENV, per germline. This CDR3 has 15 residues. V was cut by 4 bases and J by 7 bases, with 16 bases left in between. The sequences come from PBMCs, collected around atezolizumab (anti-PD-L1) treatment. V usage is TRBV16 and J usage is TRBJ2-2; D possibly corresponds to TRBD2 (6 bases). This sequence originates from a man between 65 and 80 years old with urothelial cancer. The CDR3 spells CASSPIGSGGGELFF. For the CDR3, the DNA is TGTGCCAGCAGCCCTATCGGGAGTGGCGGCGGGGAGCTGTTTTTT.